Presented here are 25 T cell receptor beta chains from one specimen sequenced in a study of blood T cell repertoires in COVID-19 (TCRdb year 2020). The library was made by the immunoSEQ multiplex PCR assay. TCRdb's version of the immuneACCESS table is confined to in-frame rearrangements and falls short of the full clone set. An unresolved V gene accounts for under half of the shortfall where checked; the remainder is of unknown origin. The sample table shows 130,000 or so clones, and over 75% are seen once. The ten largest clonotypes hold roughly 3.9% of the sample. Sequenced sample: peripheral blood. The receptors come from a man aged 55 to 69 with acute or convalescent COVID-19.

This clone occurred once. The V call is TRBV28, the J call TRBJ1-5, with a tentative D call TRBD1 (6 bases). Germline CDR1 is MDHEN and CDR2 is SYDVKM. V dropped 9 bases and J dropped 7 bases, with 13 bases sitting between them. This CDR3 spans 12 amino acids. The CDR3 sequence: CASAGGSQPQHF. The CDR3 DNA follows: TGTGCCAGTGCTGGGGGCTCACAGCCCCAGCATTTT.

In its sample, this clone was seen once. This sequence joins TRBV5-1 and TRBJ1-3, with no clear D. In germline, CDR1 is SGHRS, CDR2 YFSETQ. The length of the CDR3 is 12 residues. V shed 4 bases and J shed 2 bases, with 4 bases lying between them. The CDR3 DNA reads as TGCGCCAGCAGCCCAGCTGGAAACACCATATATTTT. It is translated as CASSPAGNTIYF. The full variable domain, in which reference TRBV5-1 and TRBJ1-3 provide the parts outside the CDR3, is KAGVTQTPRYLIKTRGQQVTLSCSPISGHRSVSWYQQTPGQGLQFLFEYFSETQRNKGNFPGRFSGRQFSNSRSEMNVSTLELGDSALYLCASSPAGNTIYFGEGSWLTVV.

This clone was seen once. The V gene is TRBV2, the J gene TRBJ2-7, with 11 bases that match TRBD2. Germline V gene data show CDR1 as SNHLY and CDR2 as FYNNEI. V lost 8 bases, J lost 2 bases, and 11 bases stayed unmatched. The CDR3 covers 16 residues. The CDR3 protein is CASFGRRLAGTYEQYF. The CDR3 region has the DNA TGTGCCAGCTTCGGTAGGAGACTAGCGGGAACCTACGAGCAGTACTTC.

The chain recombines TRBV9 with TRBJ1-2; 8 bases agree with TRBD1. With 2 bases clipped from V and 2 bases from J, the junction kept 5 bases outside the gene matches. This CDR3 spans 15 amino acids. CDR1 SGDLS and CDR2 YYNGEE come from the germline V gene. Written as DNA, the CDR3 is TGTGCCAGCAGCGTCGGACAGGGAAAAAACTATGGCTACACCTTC. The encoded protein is CASSVGQGKNYGYTF.

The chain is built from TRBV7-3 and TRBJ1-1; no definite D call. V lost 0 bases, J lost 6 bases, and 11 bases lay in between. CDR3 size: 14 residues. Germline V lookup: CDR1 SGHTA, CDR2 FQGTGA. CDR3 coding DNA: TGTGCCAGCAGCTTAACCGGGGATAACTCTGAAGCTTTCTTT. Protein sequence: CASSLTGDNSEAFF.

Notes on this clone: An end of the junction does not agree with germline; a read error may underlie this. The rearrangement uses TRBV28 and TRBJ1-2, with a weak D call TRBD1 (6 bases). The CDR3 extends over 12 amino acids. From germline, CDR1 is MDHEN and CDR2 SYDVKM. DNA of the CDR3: TGTGCCAGCAGCCAGGGGTATACCCCGGTAGAATTC. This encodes CASSQGYTPVEF.

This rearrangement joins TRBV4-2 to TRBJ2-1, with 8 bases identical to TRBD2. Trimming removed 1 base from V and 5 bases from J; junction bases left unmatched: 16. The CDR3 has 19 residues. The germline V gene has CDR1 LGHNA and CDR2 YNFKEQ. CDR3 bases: TGTGCCAGCAGCCAAGCCTTGCCAGGGGCCGGAGCGGGAGACAATGAGCAGTTCTTC. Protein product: CASSQALPGAGAGDNEQFF.

As DNA, the CDR3 is TGTGCCAGCAGTGACCGTGGCAGCTATAATTCACCCCTCCACTTT. Its translation: CASSDRGSYNSPLHF. This chain links TRBV6-1 with TRBJ1-6; D uncertain. Germline-derived CDR1 and CDR2 are MNHNS and SASEGT. This CDR3 region has 15 residues. Trimming cost V 3 bases and J 3 bases, with 9 bases left between them.

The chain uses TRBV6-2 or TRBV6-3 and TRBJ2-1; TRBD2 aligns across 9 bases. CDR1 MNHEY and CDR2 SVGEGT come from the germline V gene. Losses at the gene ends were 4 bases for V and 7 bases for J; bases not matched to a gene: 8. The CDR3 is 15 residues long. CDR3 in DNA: TGTGCCAGCAGTTGGCGGGAGGGCGTTTTAAATGAGCAGTTCTTC. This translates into CASSWREGVLNEQFF.

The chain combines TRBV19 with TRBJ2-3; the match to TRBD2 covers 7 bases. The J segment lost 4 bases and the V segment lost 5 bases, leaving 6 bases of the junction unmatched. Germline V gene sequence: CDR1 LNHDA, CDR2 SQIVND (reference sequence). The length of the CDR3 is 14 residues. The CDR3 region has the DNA TGTGCCAGTAGTCTAGGACTAGTTGCAGATACGCAGTATTTT. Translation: CASSLGLVADTQYF.

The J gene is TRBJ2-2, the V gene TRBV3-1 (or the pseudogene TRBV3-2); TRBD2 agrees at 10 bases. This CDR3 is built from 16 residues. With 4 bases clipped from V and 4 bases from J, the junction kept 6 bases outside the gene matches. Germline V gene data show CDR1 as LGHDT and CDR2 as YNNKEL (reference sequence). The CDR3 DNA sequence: TGTGCCAGCAGCCTCCGGACTAGCGGACCCACCGGGGAGCTGTTTTTT. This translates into CASSLRTSGPTGELFF.

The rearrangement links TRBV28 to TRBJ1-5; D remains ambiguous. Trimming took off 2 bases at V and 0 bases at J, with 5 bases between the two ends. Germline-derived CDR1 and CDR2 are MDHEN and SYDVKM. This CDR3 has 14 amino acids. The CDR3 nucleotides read TGTGCCAGCAGTTTAATAGATAGCAATCAGCCCCAGCATTTT. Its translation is CASSLIDSNQPQHF. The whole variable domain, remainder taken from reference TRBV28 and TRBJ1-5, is DVKVTQSSRYLVKRTGEKVFLECVQDMDHENMFWYRQDPGLGLRLIYFSYDVKMKEKGDIPEGYSVSREKKERFSLILESASTNQTSMYLCASSLIDSNQPQHFGDGTRLSIL.

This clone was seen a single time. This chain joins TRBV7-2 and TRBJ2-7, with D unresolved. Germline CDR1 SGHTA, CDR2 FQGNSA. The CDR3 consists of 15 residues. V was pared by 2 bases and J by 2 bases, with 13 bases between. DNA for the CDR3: TGTGCCAGCAGCTTAAACGGTGCGGAAACCTACGAGCAGTACTTC. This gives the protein CASSLNGAETYEQYF.

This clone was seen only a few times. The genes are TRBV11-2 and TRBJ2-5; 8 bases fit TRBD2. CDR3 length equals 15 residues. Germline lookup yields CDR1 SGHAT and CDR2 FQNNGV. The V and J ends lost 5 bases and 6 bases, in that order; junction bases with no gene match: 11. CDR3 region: CASSPEERGGKTQYF. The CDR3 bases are TGTGCCAGCAGCCCAGAAGAACGGGGGGGAAAGACCCAGTACTTC. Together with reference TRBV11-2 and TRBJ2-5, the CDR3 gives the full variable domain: EAGVAQSPRYKIIEKRQSVAFWCNPISGHATLYWYQQILGQGPKLLIQFQNNGVVDDSQLPKDRFSAERLKGVDSTLKIQPAKLEDSAVYLCASSPEERGGKTQYFGPGTRLLVL.

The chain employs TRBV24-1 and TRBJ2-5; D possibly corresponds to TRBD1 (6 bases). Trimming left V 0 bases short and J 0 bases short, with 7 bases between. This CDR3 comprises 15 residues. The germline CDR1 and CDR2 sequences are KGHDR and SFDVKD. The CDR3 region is CATSDLEGDQETQYF. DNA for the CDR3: TGTGCCACCAGTGATTTGGAGGGGGACCAAGAGACCCAGTACTTC.

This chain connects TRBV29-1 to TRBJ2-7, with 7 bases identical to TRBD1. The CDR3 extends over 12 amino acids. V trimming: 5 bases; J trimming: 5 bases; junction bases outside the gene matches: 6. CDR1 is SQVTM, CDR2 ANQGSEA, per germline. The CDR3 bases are TGCAGCGTTCGACAGGGTAGTAACGAGCAGTACTTC. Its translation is CSVRQGSNEQYF.

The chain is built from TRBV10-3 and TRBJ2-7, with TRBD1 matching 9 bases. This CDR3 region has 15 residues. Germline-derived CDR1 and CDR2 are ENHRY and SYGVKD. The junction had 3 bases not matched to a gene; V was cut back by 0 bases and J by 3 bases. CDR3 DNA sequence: TGTGCCATCAGTGAGTCCGGGACAGGGAACTACGAGCAGTACTTC. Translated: CAISESGTGNYEQYF.

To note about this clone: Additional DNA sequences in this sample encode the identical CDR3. The CDR3 nucleotides read TGTGCCAGCAGTTACTCAACCGGGAACACTGAAGCTTTCTTT. Translated: CASSYSTGNTEAFF. The chain is built from TRBV6-5 and TRBJ1-1; D gene uncertain. The V end lost 0 bases, the J end lost 1 base, and 6 bases lay between the germline ends. Per the germline V gene, CDR1 is MNHEY and CDR2 is SVGAGI. This CDR3 region has 14 residues.

CDR3 nucleotide sequence: TGTGCCAGCAGTTTAGGTGTCAGGGACTACTATGGCTACACCTTC. It translates to CASSLGVRDYYGYTF. This chain joins TRBV28 and TRBJ1-2, with a possible D match to TRBD1 (5 bases). Trimming left V 2 bases short and J 3 bases short, with 13 bases between. CDR3 length: 15 residues. CDR1 is MDHEN and CDR2 is SYDVKM in the germline V gene.

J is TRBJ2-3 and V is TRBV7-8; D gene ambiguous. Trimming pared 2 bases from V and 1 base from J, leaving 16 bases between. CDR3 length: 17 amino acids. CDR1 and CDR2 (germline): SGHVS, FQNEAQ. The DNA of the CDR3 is TGTGCCAGCAGCTTATTTCTCCAGGTATCGGGCACAGATACGCAGTATTTT. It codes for CASSLFLQVSGTDTQYF.

The CDR3 DNA reads TGTGCCAGCAGTTACTACGGGACAGGGACTAGGGAGCAGTACTTC. Translation: CASSYYGTGTREQYF. The J gene is TRBJ2-7, the V gene TRBV6-5; possible D gene TRBD1, 9 bases. This CDR3 comprises 15 residues. Germline CDR1 and CDR2: MNHEY and SVGAGI. The V end was cut by 1 base, the J end by 7 bases, with 17 bases between.

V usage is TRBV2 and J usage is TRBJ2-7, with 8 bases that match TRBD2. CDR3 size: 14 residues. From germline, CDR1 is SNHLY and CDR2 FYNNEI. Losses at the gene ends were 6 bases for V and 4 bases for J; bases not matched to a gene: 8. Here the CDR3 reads CASSELAEQYEQYF. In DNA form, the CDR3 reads TGTGCCAGCAGCGAACTAGCGGAACAATACGAGCAGTACTTC.

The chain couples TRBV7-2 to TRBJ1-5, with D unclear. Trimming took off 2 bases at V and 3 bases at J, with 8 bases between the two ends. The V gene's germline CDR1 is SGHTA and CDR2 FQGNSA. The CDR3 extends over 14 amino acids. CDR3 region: CASSLREVNQPQHF. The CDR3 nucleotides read TGTGCCAGCAGCTTACGGGAGGTCAATCAGCCCCAGCATTTT.

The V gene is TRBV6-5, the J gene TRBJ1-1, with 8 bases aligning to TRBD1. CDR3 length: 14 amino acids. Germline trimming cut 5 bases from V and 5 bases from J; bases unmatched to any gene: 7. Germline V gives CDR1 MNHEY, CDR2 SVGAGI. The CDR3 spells CASSTGQGGTEAFF. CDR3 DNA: TGTGCCAGCAGTACAGGACAGGGAGGAACTGAAGCTTTCTTT.

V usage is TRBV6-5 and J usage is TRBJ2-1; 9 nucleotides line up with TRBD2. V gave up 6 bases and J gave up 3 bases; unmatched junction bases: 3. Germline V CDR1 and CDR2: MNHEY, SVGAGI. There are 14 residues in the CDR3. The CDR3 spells CASRTSGNYNEQFF. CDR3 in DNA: TGTGCCAGCAGGACTAGCGGCAACTACAATGAGCAGTTCTTC.